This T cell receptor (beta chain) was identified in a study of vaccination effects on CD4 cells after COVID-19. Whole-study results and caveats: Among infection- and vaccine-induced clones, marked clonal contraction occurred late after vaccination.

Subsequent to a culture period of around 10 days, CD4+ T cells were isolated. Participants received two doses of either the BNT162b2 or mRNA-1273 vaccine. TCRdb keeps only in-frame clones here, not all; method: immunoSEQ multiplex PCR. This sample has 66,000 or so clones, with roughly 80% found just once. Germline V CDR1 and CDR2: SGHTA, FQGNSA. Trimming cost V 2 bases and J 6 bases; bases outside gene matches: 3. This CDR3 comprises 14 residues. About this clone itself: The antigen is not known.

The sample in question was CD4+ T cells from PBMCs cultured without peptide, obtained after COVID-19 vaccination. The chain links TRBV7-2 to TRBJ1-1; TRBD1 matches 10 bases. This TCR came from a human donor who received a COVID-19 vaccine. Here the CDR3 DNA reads TGTGCCAGCAGCTTATCAGGACAGGGGGCTGAAGCTTTCTTT. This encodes CASSLSGQGAEAFF.